This TCR beta chain was recovered during a study of blood T cell repertoires in COVID-19. Across the study: COVID-19 samples collected from the United States, Italy and Spain covered acute and convalescent phases.

Authors' analysis steps: From reference gene primer amplification, estimates of nucleated cell counts were derived. Clones were sequenced by immunoSEQ multiplex PCR, and TCRdb holds only the in-frame ones, with some missing. V and J calls and clone size are copied from that table; D and trimming were computed from the DNA. The data contain approximately 140,000 clones, 75% to 90% of them singletons. This clone turned up a few times. The study drew participants aged about 18 to 95 years from approximately 25 US areas. Participants' own reports of clinical history determined their cohort assignment. The length of the CDR3 is 15 residues. Germline V gene data show CDR1 as SSHAT and CDR2 as FNYEAQ (reference sequence). V lost 1 base and J lost 10; bases outside the gene matches: 7.

The TCR comes from a man over 45 in a cohort exposed to, infected with or recovered from COVID-19 (not recorded which). Material for sequencing was PBMCs or T cells enriched from blood (not recorded which). The chain is built from TRBV7-7 and TRBJ2-1; 10 bases match TRBD1. Here the CDR3 reads CASSLGGQGTMEQFF. In nucleotides, the CDR3 is TGTGCCAGCAGCTTAGGGGGACAGGGGACCATGGAGCAGTTCTTC.